What follows describes a single T cell receptor (beta chain). What it binds is unknown. This sample is drawn from a study of T cells in Graves' hyperthyroidism and ophthalmopathy. General study points: Stable hyperthyroidism was told apart from ophthalmopathy by a model built on 13 V-J features. Most clonotypes expanded in the thyroid (above 0.001) were also present in blood.

What was amplified from RNA transcripts were TCR beta CDR3 regions. Researchers ran a first-round RT-PCR on the TCR CDR3 using the HTBI primer set. TCRdb processed the multiplex PCR reads anew with MiXCR; each CDR3 protein has one entry. The repertoire has fewer than 650,000 distinct CDR3 sequences, about 15% of them found once; the top ten carry around 4%. Germline CDR1 and CDR2: KGHSH and LQKENI. The CDR3 has 16 residues. Trimming cost V 1 base and J 3 bases, with 13 bases left between them. Not enrolled were patients with uncontrolled infection, other autoimmune disease, pregnancy or lactation. Diagnoses rested on clinical symptoms, serum thyroxine and TRAb, thyroid ultrasound and orbital computed tomography.

The sequenced material came from blood. This sequence originates from a woman in her thirties or forties with Graves' ophthalmopathy. The chain links TRBV18 to TRBJ1-5; D is ambiguous. The CDR3 sequence: CASSPQLVTINQPQHF. The CDR3 DNA reads TGTGCCAGCTCACCACAGTTAGTCACGATCAATCAGCCCCAGCATTTT.